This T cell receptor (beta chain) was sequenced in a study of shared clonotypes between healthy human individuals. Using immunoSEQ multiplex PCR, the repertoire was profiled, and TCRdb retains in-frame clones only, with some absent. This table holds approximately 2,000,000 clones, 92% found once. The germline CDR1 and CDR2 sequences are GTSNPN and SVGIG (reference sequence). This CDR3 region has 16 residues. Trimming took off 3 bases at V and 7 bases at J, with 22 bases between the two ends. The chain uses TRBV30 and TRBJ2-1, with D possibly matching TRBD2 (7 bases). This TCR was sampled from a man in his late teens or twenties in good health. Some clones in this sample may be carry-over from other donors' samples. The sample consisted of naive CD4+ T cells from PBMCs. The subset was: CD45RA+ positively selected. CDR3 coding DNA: TGTGCCTGGAGAGGACCGAGGGGGAGGGCCTTTAATGAGCAGTTCTTC. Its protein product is CAWRGPRGRAFNEQFF.